This passage covers 4 T cell receptor beta chains from one sample sequenced in a study of beta chain features in type 1 diabetes. Their target antigens are unknown. Isolated RNA was reverse transcribed in full, so expressed TCRB transcripts were sequenced. Some clones are missing from TCRdb's copy, which holds only in-frame ones; the method was immunoSEQ multiplex PCR. This sample has about 340,000 clones; roughly a tenth occur once, and the top ten carry 1%. General observations from the study: People with Type 1 diabetes carried modestly yet significantly shorter TCRB CDR3s in all four CD4+ subsets.

Sample: central memory CD4+ T cells from blood. The receptors were sampled from a man under 40 with type 1 diabetes.

The chain has TRBV28 and TRBJ2-5, with 13 bases lining up with TRBD2. V dropped 5 bases and J dropped 5; count of bases not matched to a gene: 8. The CDR3 runs 16 residues. CDR1 is MDHEN and CDR2 is SYDVKM in the germline V gene. The CDR3 DNA is TGTGCCAGCAGTCGGACTAGCGGGGGCCTCCGGGAGACCCAGTACTTC. Its protein product is CASSRTSGGLRETQYF.

This clone was seen at least ten times. The rearrangement uses TRBV11-2 and TRBJ1-4; 8 nucleotides match TRBD1. The CDR3 consists of 16 residues. Per germline, CDR1 SGHAT and CDR2 FQNNGV. J lost 8 bases, V lost 5 bases, and 13 bases had no gene match. The CDR3 loop is CASSPNSGGAREKLFF. The DNA for the CDR3 is TGTGCCAGCAGCCCAAATTCAGGGGGCGCGAGAGAAAAACTGTTTTTT.

A few counts support this clone. This rearrangement joins TRBV18 to TRBJ2-2; possible D gene TRBD1, 6 bases. CDR1 is KGHSH, CDR2 LQKENI, per germline. V was pared by 3 bases and J by 0 bases, with 11 bases between. The CDR3 spans 16 residues. The CDR3 DNA reads as TGTGCCAGCTCACCTCGACAGGCCGCGAACACCGGGGAGCTGTTTTTT. Translation: CASSPRQAANTGELFF.

The chain is built from TRBV7-2 and TRBJ2-6; D call uncertain. The CDR3 is made up of 16 amino acids. With 3 bases removed from V and 0 bases from J, the gap between germline ends came to 9 bases. Germline CDR1 reads SGHTA; CDR2 reads FQGNSA. The CDR3 coding sequence is TGTGCCAGCAGCTTGGGAACTAACTCTGGGGCCAACGTCCTGACTTTC. It encodes CASSLGTNSGANVLTF.